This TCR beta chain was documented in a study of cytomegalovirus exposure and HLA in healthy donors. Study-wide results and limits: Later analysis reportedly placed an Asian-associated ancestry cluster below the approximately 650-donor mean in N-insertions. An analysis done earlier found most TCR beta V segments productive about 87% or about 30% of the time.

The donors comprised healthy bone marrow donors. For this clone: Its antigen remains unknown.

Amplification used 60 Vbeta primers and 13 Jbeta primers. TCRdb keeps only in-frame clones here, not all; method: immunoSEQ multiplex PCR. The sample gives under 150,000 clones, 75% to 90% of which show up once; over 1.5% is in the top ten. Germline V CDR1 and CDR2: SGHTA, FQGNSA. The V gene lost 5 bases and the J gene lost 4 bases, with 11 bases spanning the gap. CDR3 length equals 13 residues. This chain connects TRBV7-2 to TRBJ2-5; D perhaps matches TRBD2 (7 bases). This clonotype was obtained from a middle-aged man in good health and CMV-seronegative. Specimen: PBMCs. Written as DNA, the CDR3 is TGTGCCAGCAGCCGGGGGGCAGGAGAGACCCAGTACTTC. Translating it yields CASSRGAGETQYF.